The 7 T cell receptor beta chains given below trace back to one sample, sequenced in a study of T cell responses to AZD1222 COVID-19 vaccine. Assay: immunoSEQ multiplex PCR; the TCRdb copy retains only in-frame clones and omits some. The sample carries some 170,000 clones, 94% recorded once. The source was peripheral blood, collected 28 days after the second AZD1222 dose. These receptors came from an adult who received the AZD1222 COVID-19 vaccine.

The genes are TRBV5-1 and TRBJ1-1; D call uncertain. CDR3 length equals 14 residues. Looked up from germline, CDR1 is SGHRS and CDR2 is YFSETQ. Trimming took off 4 bases at V and 4 bases at J, with 14 bases between the two ends. CDR3: CASSPGTAFTEAFF. CDR3 DNA: TGCGCCAGCAGCCCGGGAACAGCCTTCACTGAAGCTTTCTTT.

The rearrangement links TRBV7-6 to TRBJ2-1; D might be TRBD2 (6 bases). V gave up 3 bases and J gave up 10 bases, with 10 bases separating them. Germline assignment: CDR1 SGHVS and CDR2 FNYEAQ. The CDR3 covers 12 residues. The CDR3 region is CASSLGLGEQFF. CDR3 bases: TGTGCCAGCAGCTTGGGACTCGGCGAGCAGTTCTTC. Together with reference TRBV7-6 and TRBJ2-1, the CDR3 gives the full variable domain: GAGVSQSPRYKVTKRGQDVALRCDPISGHVSLYWYRQALGQGPEFLTYFNYEAQQDKSGLPNDRFSAERPEGSISTLTIQRTEQRDSAMYRCASSLGLGEQFFGPGTRLTVL.

The chain has TRBV29-1 and TRBJ2-1, with 7 positions matching TRBD2. Germline V lookup: CDR1 SQVTM, CDR2 ANQGSEA. There are 14 residues in the CDR3. After removal of 3 bases from V and 0 bases from J, the junction contained 2 bases not matched to a gene. The CDR3 protein is CSVDGGSSYNEQFF. The CDR3 DNA sequence: TGCAGCGTTGATGGCGGGAGCTCCTACAATGAGCAGTTCTTC.

This clone was observed once. The CDR3 here is CAWSRGQSNTEAFF. The CDR3, as DNA: TGTGCCTGGAGTCGGGGGCAGTCAAACACTGAAGCTTTCTTT. The chain carries TRBV30 and TRBJ1-1, with D perhaps matching TRBD1 (6 bases). The CDR3 contains 14 residues. Germline-derived CDR1 and CDR2 are GTSNPN and SVGIG (reference sequence). Trimming took 2 bases from V and 2 from J, leaving 12 bases between them.

The V and J genes are TRBV20-1 and TRBJ2-3, with no clear D. The V end was cut by 5 bases, the J end by 2 bases, with 5 bases between. The CDR3 runs 11 residues. Per germline, CDR1 DFQATT and CDR2 SNEGSKA (reference sequence). CDR3 residues: CSAGSTDTQYF. The DNA for the CDR3 is TGCAGTGCTGGCTCCACAGATACGCAGTATTTT.

The V and J genes are TRBV6-5 and TRBJ1-2; D gene unclear. The CDR3 consists of 15 residues. Trimming pared 2 bases from V and 6 bases from J, leaving 16 bases between. Germline loops: CDR1 MNHEY, CDR2 SVGAGI. CDR3 sequence (DNA): TGTGCCAGCAGTTACCGACGGGAAGGCATAGATGGCTACACCTTC. Its translation is CASSYRREGIDGYTF.

The V call is TRBV28, the J call TRBJ2-3; 7 bases align to TRBD1. The V gene's germline CDR1 is MDHEN and CDR2 SYDVKM. This CDR3 comprises 13 residues. J was trimmed by 6 bases and V by 3 bases; bases with no gene match: 3. The CDR3 region has the DNA TGTGCCAGCAGTTTTAGGGGGCTCGATACGCAGTATTTT. Its translation: CASSFRGLDTQYF. Full variable domain (rest looked up from reference TRBV28 and TRBJ2-3): DVKVTQSSRYLVKRTGEKVFLECVQDMDHENMFWYRQDPGLGLRLIYFSYDVKMKEKGDIPEGYSVSREKKERFSLILESASTNQTSMYLCASSFRGLDTQYFGPGTRLTVL.